The source of this TCR gamma chain is a study of gammadelta T cells in human blood (dated by TCRdb to about 2020). The investigation overall reported the following: According to the study, polyclonal expansion of innate gamma-delta T cells right after birth appeared to be driven by microbial exposure.

After removal of 0 bases from V and 6 bases from J, the junction retains 5 bases not matched to a gene. CDR1 GITISATS and CDR2 ISYDGTV were looked up in the germline V gene (reference sequence). Taken from cysteine to phenylalanine, the CDR3 has 17 residues. Only the CDR3 portion is preserved as DNA: 51 bases, with reading frame beginning at the first base. The library was prepared using RT-PCR. Sequenced using an Illumina MiSeq. For TCRdb, the public reads were processed anew by CATT, and duplicate DNA sequences were folded into one row. The table for this sample lists roughly 500 gamma-chain clones; 4% to 6% of them were counted only once. The top ten constitute about half of the sample. This clone was observed a few times. It has no known antigen specificity. The sample holds no much larger clone one base away, and base qualities are not on file.

The sequence was obtained from a human fetus. This sequence uses TRGV9 and TRGJP. TCRdb is silent on the J gene; assignment here came from matching the DNA to germline. The sequenced sample consisted of Vgamma9Vdelta2 gamma-delta T cells from fetal blood. The bases read TGTGCCTTGTGGGAGGTGAGGCGAGAGTTGGGCAAAAAAATCAAGGTATTT. Its product reads: CALWEVRRELGKKIKVF.